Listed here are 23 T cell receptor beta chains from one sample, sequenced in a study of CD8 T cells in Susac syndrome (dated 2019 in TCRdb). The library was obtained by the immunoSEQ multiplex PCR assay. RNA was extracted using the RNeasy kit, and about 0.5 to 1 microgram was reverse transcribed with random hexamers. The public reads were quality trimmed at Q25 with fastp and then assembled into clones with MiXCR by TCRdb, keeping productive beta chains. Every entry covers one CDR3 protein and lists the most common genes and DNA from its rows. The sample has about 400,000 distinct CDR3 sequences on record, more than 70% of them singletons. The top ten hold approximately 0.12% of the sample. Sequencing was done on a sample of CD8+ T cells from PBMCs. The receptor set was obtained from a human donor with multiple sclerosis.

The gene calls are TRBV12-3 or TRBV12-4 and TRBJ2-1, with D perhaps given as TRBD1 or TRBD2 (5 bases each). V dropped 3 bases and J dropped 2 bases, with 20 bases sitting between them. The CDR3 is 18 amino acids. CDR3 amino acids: CASSFGQTGPPPYNEQFF. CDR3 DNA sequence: TGTGCCAGCAGTTTCGGGCAGACGGGGCCCCCCCCCTACAATGAGCAGTTCTTC.

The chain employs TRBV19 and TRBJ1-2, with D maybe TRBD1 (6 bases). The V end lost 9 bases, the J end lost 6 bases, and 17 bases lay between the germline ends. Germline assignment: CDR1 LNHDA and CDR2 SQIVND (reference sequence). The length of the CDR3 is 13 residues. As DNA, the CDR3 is TGTGCCAGCCGGGACGGGGGCCTCAATGGCTACACCTTC. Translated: CASRDGGLNGYTF.

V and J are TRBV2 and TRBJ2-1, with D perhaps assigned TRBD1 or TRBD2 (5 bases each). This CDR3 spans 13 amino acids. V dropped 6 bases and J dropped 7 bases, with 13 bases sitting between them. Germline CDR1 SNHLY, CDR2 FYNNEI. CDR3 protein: CASRTGTSNEQFF. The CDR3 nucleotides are TGTGCCAGCAGGACTGGGACGAGTAATGAGCAGTTCTTC.

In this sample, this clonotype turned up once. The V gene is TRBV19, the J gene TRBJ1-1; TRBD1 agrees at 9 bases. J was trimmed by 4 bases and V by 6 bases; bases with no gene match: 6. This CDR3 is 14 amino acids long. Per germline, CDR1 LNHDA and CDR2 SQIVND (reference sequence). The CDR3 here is CASRTGGEGTEAFF. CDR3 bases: TGTGCCAGTAGGACAGGGGGGGAAGGCACTGAAGCTTTCTTT. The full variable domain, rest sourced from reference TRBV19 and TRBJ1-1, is DGGITQSPKYLFRKEGQNVTLSCEQNLNHDAMYWYRQDPGQGLRLIYYSQIVNDFQKGDIAEGYSVSREKKESFPLTVTSAQKNPTAFYLCASRTGGEGTEAFFGQGTRLTVV.

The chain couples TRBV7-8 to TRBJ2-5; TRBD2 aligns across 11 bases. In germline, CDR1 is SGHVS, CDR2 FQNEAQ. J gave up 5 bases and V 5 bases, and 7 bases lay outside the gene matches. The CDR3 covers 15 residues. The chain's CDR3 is CASSTFSGGAETQYF. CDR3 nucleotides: TGTGCCAGCAGCACTTTTAGCGGGGGGGCGGAGACCCAGTACTTC.

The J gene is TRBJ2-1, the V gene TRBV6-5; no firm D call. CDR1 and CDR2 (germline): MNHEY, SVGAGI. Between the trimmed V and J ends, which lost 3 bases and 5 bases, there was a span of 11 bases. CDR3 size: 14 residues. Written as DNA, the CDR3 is TGTGCCAGCAGTTATTTTAGGGAAGACAATGAGCAGTTCTTC. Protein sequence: CASSYFREDNEQFF.

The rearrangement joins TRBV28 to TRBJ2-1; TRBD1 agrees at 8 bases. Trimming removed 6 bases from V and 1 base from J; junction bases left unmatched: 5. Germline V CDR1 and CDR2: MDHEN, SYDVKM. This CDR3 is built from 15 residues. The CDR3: CASRNRDRSYNEQFF. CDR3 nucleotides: TGTGCCAGCAGGAACCGGGACAGGTCCTACAATGAGCAGTTCTTC.

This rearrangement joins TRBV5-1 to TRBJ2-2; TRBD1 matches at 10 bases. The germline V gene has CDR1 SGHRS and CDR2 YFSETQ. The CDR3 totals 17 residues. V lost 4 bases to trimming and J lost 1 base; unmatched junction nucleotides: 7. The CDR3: CASSSIRDRGNTGELFF. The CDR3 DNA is TGCGCCAGCAGCAGCATCCGGGACAGGGGGAACACCGGGGAGCTGTTTTTT.

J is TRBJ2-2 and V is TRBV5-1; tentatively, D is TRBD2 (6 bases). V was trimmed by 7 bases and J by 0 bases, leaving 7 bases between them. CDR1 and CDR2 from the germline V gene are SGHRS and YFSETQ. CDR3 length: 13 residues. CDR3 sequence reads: CASWEANTGELFF. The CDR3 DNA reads TGCGCCAGCTGGGAGGCGAACACCGGGGAGCTGTTTTTT.

The CDR3 DNA follows: TGCGCCAGCAGCCCGCGAGGAGGGAATGAAGCTTTCTTT. It codes for CASSPRGGNEAFF. The J gene is TRBJ1-1, the V gene TRBV5-1, with D hard to call. The CDR3 spans 13 residues. Germline CDR1 reads SGHRS; CDR2 reads YFSETQ. Trimming pared 4 bases from V and 7 bases from J, leaving 14 bases between.

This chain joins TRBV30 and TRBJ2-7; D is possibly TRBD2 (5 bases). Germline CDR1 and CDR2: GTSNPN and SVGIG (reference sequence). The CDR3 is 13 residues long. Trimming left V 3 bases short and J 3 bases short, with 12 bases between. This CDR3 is CAWRASGLYEQYF. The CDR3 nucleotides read TGTGCCTGGAGGGCCAGCGGACTCTACGAGCAGTACTTC.

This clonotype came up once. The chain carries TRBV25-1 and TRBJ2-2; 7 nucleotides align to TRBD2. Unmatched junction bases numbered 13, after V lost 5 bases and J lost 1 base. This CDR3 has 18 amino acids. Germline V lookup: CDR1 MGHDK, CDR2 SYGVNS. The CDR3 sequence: CASSSTREAGENTGELFF. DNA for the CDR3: TGTGCCAGCAGTTCCACCCGGGAGGCGGGAGAGAACACCGGGGAGCTGTTTTTT.

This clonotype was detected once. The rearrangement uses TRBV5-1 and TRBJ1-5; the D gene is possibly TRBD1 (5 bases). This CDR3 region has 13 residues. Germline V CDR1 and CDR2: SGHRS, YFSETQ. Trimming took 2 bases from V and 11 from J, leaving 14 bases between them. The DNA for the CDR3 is TGCGCCAGCAGCTTAACCCGGGGCCAGGCCCAGCATTTT. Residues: CASSLTRGQAQHF.

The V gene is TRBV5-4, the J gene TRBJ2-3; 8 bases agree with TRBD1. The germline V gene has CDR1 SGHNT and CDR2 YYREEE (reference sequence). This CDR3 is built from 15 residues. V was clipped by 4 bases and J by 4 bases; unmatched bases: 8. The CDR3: CASSPADRESDTQYF. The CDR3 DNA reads TGTGCCAGCAGCCCTGCGGACAGGGAATCAGATACGCAGTATTTT.

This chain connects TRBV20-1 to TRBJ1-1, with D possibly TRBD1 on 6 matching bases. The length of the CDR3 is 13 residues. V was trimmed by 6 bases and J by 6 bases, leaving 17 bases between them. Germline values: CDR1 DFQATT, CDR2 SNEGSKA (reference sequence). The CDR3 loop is CSAPEGGQAEAFF. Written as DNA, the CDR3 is TGCAGTGCCCCCGAGGGGGGGCAGGCTGAAGCTTTCTTT.

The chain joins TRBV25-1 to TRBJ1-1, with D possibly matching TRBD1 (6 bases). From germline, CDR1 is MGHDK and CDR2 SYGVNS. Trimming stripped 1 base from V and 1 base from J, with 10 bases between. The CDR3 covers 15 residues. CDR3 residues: CASSEWGRGNTEAFF. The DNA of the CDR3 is TGTGCCAGCAGTGAATGGGGCAGGGGGAACACTGAAGCTTTCTTT.

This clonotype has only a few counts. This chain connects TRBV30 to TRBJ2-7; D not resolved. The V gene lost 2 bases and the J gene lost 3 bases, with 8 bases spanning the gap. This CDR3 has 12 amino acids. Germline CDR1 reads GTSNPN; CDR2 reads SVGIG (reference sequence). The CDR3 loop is CAWSNIGYEQYF. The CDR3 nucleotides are TGTGCCTGGAGTAATATAGGCTACGAGCAGTACTTC. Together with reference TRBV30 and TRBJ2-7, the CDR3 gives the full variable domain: SQTIHQWPATLVQPVGSPLSLECTVEGTSNPNLYWYRQAAGRGLQLLFYSVGIGQISSEVPQNLSASRPQDRQFILSSKKLLLSDSGFYLCAWSNIGYEQYFGPGTRLTVT.

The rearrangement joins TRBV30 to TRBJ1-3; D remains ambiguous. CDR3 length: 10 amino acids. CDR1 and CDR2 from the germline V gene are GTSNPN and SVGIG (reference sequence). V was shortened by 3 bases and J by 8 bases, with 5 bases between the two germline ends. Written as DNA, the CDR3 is TGTGCCTGGAGCCTCGACACCATATATTTT. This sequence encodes CAWSLDTIYF.

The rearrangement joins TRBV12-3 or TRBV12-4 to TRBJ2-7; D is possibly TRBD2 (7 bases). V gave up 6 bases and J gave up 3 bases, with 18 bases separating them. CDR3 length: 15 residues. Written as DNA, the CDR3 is TGTGCCAGCAGGGGAGGGGGAGGGGACATCTACGAGCAGTACTTC. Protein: CASRGGGGDIYEQYF.

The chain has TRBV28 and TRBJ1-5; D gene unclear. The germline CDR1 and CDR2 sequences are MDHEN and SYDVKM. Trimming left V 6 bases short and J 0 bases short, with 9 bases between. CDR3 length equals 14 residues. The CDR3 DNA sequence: TGTGCCAGCAGCTCCCCGGATAGCAATCAGCCCCAGCATTTT. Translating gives CASSSPDSNQPQHF.

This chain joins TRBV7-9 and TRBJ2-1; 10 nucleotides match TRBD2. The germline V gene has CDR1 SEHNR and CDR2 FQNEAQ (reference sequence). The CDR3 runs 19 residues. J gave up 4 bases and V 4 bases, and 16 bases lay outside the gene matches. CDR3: CASSSLAGVGDRLYNEQFF. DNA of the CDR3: TGTGCCAGCAGCTCCCTAGCGGGAGTCGGGGACAGACTTTACAATGAGCAGTTCTTC.

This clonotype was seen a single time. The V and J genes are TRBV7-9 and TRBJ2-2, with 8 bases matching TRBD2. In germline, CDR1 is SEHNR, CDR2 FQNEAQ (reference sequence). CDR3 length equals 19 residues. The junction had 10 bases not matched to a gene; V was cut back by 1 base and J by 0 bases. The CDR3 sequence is CASSLDPTRGGTNTGELFF. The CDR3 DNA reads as TGTGCCAGCAGCTTAGACCCCACCCGGGGGGGAACGAACACCGGGGAGCTGTTTTTT.

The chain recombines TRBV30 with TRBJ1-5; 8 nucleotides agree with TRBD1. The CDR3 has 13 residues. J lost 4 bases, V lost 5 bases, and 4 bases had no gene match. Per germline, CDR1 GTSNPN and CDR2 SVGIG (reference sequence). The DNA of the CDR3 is TGTGCCTGGGGAACAGGGGGGAATCAGCCCCAGCATTTT. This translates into CAWGTGGNQPQHF.